The 21 T cell receptor beta chains given below trace back to one sample, sequenced in a study of T cells in Graves' hyperthyroidism and ophthalmopathy. Researchers amplified the TCR beta CDR3 regions from RNA transcripts. When the TCR CDR3 underwent first-round RT-PCR, the HTBI primer set was used. Each CDR3 protein is one row after TCRdb ran MiXCR on the multiplex PCR reads. Here the sample spans approximately 630,000 distinct CDR3 sequences, around 15% being singletons. Material for sequencing was blood. The source of these receptors is a woman aged 30 to 39 with Graves' hyperthyroidism.

This clonotype came up many times. The gene calls are TRBV20-1 and TRBJ1-5; D is unresolved. The ends were cut back, 2 bases at V and 0 bases at J, with 11 bases in the middle. CDR3 size: 15 residues. Per the germline V gene, CDR1 is DFQATT and CDR2 is SNEGSKA (reference sequence). This CDR3 is CSARLRFRSNQPQHF. The CDR3, as DNA: TGCAGTGCTAGACTTCGTTTTCGTAGCAATCAGCCCCAGCATTTT.

CDR3 DNA: TGTGCCAGCAGCCCGGGACAGGGGCGGTACTCCTACGAGCAGTACTTC. It encodes CASSPGQGRYSYEQYF. The rearrangement links TRBV7-9 to TRBJ2-7; 10 bases map to TRBD1. Unmatched junction bases numbered 7, after V lost 5 bases and J lost 0 bases. Germline CDR1 is SEHNR and CDR2 is FQNEAQ (reference sequence). The CDR3 spans 16 residues.

This clonotype was picked up a small number of times. This chain joins TRBV29-1 and TRBJ2-7; a possible D gene is TRBD2 (6 bases). Germline assignment: CDR1 SQVTM and CDR2 ANQGSEA. This CDR3 has 13 amino acids. V lost 4 bases and J 5 bases, leaving 15 bases between the germline ends. The CDR3 nucleotides are TGCAGCGTTGCCGGGGGTTATATGGACGAGCAGTACTTC. It specifies CSVAGGYMDEQYF.

The sample holds many counts of this clonotype. V and J are TRBV28 and TRBJ1-2, with 9 bases matching TRBD1. In germline, CDR1 is MDHEN, CDR2 SYDVKM. V lost 5 bases and J lost 3; bases outside the gene matches: 19. This CDR3 contains 19 residues. The CDR3 bases are TGTGCCAGCAGTGGATCGTCAGGGGGCGGGACAGGGTTTCACTATGGCTACACCTTC. Its protein product is CASSGSSGGGTGFHYGYTF.

This clonotype turned up a few times. The genes are TRBV4-3 and TRBJ2-3; the D gene is possibly TRBD1 (5 bases). The CDR3 consists of 15 residues. The V gene's germline CDR1 is LGHNA and CDR2 YSLEER. The germline V and J ends were trimmed by 1 base and 2 bases, with 10 bases remaining between them. Here the CDR3 reads CASSQGGAHTDTQYF. The CDR3 nucleotides are TGCGCCAGCAGCCAAGGTGGGGCCCACACAGATACGCAGTATTTT.

For this clonotype: Since a much larger clone is just one base distant, this may be a read error. This chain uses TRBV20-1 with TRBJ2-7; tentatively, D is TRBD1 (5 bases). In germline, CDR1 is DFQATT, CDR2 SNEGSKA (reference sequence). The CDR3 contains 12 residues. CDR3: CSARPGSYGQYF. DNA for the CDR3: TGCAGTGCTAGACCAGGGTCCTACGGGCAGTACTTC.

This clonotype was recorded a few times. The chain is built from TRBV27 and TRBJ1-1; D is unclear. The V end lost 6 bases, the J end lost 1 base, and 12 bases lay between the germline ends. CDR3 size: 14 residues. Germline-derived CDR1 and CDR2 are MNHEY and SMNVEV (reference sequence). In DNA, the CDR3 is TGTGCCAGCAGACGTATAGGTGGGAACACTGAAGCTTTCTTT. This sequence encodes CASRRIGGNTEAFF.

This clonotype has ten or more counts. The chain links TRBV7-2 to TRBJ2-3; 8 bases fit TRBD2. With 1 base clipped from V and 2 bases from J, the junction kept 5 bases outside the gene matches. Germline values: CDR1 SGHTA, CDR2 FQGNSA. This CDR3 has 16 residues. CDR3 bases: TGTGCCAGCAGCTTAGGCCCGGGAGGGTTCACAGATACGCAGTATTTT. It translates to CASSLGPGGFTDTQYF.

The genes are TRBV5-6 and TRBJ2-1, with 12 nucleotides matching TRBD2. The CDR3 length is 17 residues. After removal of 3 bases from V and 8 bases from J, the junction contained 12 bases not matched to a gene. Germline-derived CDR1 and CDR2 are SGHDT and YYEEEE. The CDR3 sequence is CASSSKLAGGRVHEQFF. The CDR3 coding sequence is TGTGCCAGCAGCTCGAAACTAGCGGGAGGCCGAGTCCATGAGCAGTTCTTC.

This clonotype showed up just a few times. The chain combines TRBV9 with TRBJ1-5; D is unresolved. Germline CDR1 reads SGDLS; CDR2 reads YYNGEE. There are 14 residues in the CDR3. Trimming took 5 bases from V and 4 from J, leaving 13 bases between them. The CDR3 nucleotides are TGTGCCAGCAGTCAGAGCGGCTATAATCAGCCCCAGCATTTT. Translation: CASSQSGYNQPQHF. The full variable domain, its missing parts supplied by reference TRBV9 and TRBJ1-5, is DSGVTQTPKHLITATGQRVTLRCSPRSGDLSVYWYQQSLDQGLQFLIQYYNGEERAKGNILERFSAQQFPDLHSELNLSSLELGDSALYFCASSQSGYNQPQHFGDGTRLSIL.

This clonotype was observed many times. V usage is TRBV2 and J usage is TRBJ1-6, with a weak D call TRBD1 (5 bases). In germline, CDR1 is SNHLY, CDR2 FYNNEI. The V gene lost 6 bases and the J gene lost 10 bases, with 16 bases spanning the gap. CDR3 size: 14 residues. The chain's CDR3 is CASSMGGVNSPLHF. CDR3 nucleotides: TGTGCCAGCAGCATGGGGGGTGTTAACTCACCCCTCCACTTT.

This clonotype was seen more than once but under ten times. The chain uses TRBV28 and TRBJ1-6, with 11 positions matching TRBD1. V gave up 10 bases and J gave up 10 bases; unmatched junction bases: 6. Looked up from germline, CDR1 is MDHEN and CDR2 is SYDVKM. CDR3 length: 13 residues. CDR3 loop: CATRTGGGSPLHF. The CDR3 DNA reads as TGTGCCACCCGGACAGGGGGCGGCTCACCCCTCCACTTT.

This clonotype was recorded at least ten times. In DNA, the CDR3 is TGTGCCAGCAGAAAAGGGGGGTATCAGCCCCAGCATTTT. Protein: CASRKGGYQPQHF. The chain recombines TRBV6-2 or TRBV6-3 with TRBJ1-5; possible D gene TRBD1, 6 bases. Per the germline V gene, CDR1 is MNHEY and CDR2 is SVGEGT. The ends were cut back, 6 bases at V and 5 bases at J, with 11 bases in the middle. The CDR3 totals 13 residues.

Concerning this clonotype itself: Being one base from a much bigger clone, this may be a read error. This chain links TRBV10-3 with TRBJ2-7, with D hard to call. Germline CDR1 is ENHRY and CDR2 is SYGVKD. The CDR3 spans 14 residues. CDR3 in DNA: TGTGCCATCAGTGAGGGGGAACCTTCCTACGAGCAGCACTTC. Protein: CAISEGEPSYEQHF.

On this clonotype: This may stem from a read error, because a much larger clone lies one nucleotide away. J is TRBJ2-7 and V is TRBV12-3 or TRBV12-4, with D possibly matching TRBD1 (6 bases). CDR3 length: 13 residues. Between the trimmed V and J ends, which lost 9 bases and 5 bases, there was a span of 17 bases. CDR3 nucleotide sequence: TGTGCCAGTGGGGAACAGGGAGAGCACGAGCAGTACTTC. Its protein product is CASGEQGEHEQYF.

This clonotype has ten or more counts. This sequence joins TRBV13 and TRBJ2-7; 7 bases agree with TRBD1. Unmatched junction bases numbered 6, after V lost 5 bases and J lost 2 bases. The CDR3 is made up of 14 amino acids. Germline loops: CDR1 PRHDT, CDR2 FYEKMQ (reference sequence). The CDR3 reads CASSPGDSPYEQYF. CDR3 in DNA: TGTGCCAGCAGCCCAGGGGACAGCCCCTACGAGCAGTACTTC.

The genes are TRBV30 and TRBJ1-5, with D possibly matching TRBD1 (5 bases). Germline CDR1 reads GTSNPN; CDR2 reads SVGIG (reference sequence). Trimming left V 1 base short and J 7 bases short, with 14 bases between. The CDR3 runs 14 residues. This chain's CDR3 is CAWSALGGTQPQHF. DNA of the CDR3: TGTGCCTGGAGTGCCCTTGGAGGGACCCAGCCCCAGCATTTT.

This chain links TRBV5-4 with TRBJ2-4; tentative D call: TRBD1 (6 bases). Germline V gene lookup returns CDR1 SGHNT and CDR2 YYREEE (reference sequence). CDR3 length: 14 residues. Trimming removed 6 bases at V and 5 bases at J, with 15 bases between. The CDR3 DNA sequence: TGTGCCAGCAAGTCGGACAGCGCCGAAAACATTCAGTACTTC. It encodes CASKSDSAENIQYF.

This clonotype has only a few counts. This chain connects TRBV12-5 to TRBJ1-2; 8 bases are a match to TRBD1. Germline assignment: CDR1 LGHNT and CDR2 FRNRAP. The CDR3 consists of 14 residues. V shed 3 bases and J 5 bases; nucleotides not matched to a gene: 5. The CDR3: CASGFPDRDYGYTF. In DNA form, the CDR3 reads TGTGCTAGTGGTTTTCCGGACAGGGATTATGGCTACACCTTC. Drawing the rest from reference TRBV12-5 and TRBJ1-2, the complete variable domain is DARVTQTPRHKVTEMGQEVTMRCQPILGHNTVFWYRQTMMQGLELLAYFRNRAPLDDSGMPKDRFSAEMPDATLATLKIQPSEPRDSAVYFCASGFPDRDYGYTFGSGTRLTVV.

Many counts were recorded for this clonotype. The rearrangement uses TRBV18 and TRBJ2-3, with unresolved D. V shed 0 bases and J shed 0 bases, with 7 bases lying between them. Germline CDR1 reads KGHSH; CDR2 reads LQKENI. The CDR3 consists of 15 residues. This CDR3 reads CASSPPSESTDTQYF. As DNA, the CDR3 is TGTGCCAGCTCACCACCGTCGGAGAGCACAGATACGCAGTATTTT.

The chain uses TRBV4-1 and TRBJ2-7; no firm D call. This CDR3 has 16 amino acids. V lost 2 bases to trimming and J lost 3 bases, with 17 bases between them. Germline CDR1 is MGHRA and CDR2 is YSYEKL. Here the CDR3 reads CASSQSTQAGNYEQYF. In DNA, the CDR3 is TGCGCCAGCAGCCAATCAACGCAGGCAGGAAACTACGAGCAGTACTTC.